The 8 T cell receptor beta chains below all came from one sample that was sequenced in a study of cytomegalovirus exposure and HLA in healthy donors. Primers for the PCR totalled 60 Vbeta and 13 Jbeta. Measured with immunoSEQ multiplex PCR; TCRdb has only the in-frame clones, and not every one. Among about 130,000 clones, 70% to 85% were seen once, and the ten largest hold roughly 2.5%. Sequencing input: PBMCs. These receptors were obtained from a boy aged 2 to 10 in good health and CMV-seronegative.

Comment on this clone: The junction departs from germline at one end; a sequencing error may be responsible. The chain links TRBV7-9 to TRBJ1-5; 11 bases are a match to TRBD1. Germline-derived CDR1 and CDR2 are SEHNR and FQNEAQ (reference sequence). This CDR3 comprises 17 residues. The CDR3 is CSSSSGQGDMGNQPQHF. The CDR3 region has the DNA TGTTCCAGCAGCTCGGGACAGGGGGATATGGGCAATCAGCCCCAGCATTTT.

The chain recombines TRBV9 with TRBJ1-2; the match to TRBD1 covers 8 bases. Germline V lookup: CDR1 SGDLS, CDR2 YYNGEE. The CDR3 runs 14 residues. V was pared by 0 bases and J by 2 bases, with 0 bases of the junction left unmatched. CDR3 in amino acids: CASSVGTGNYGYTF. The CDR3 DNA sequence: TGTGCCAGCAGCGTAGGGACAGGGAACTATGGCTACACCTTC.

This clone was counted between two and nine times. The chain joins TRBV27 to TRBJ2-7, with TRBD2 identical over 11 bases. This CDR3 comprises 15 residues. The V gene's germline CDR1 is MNHEY and CDR2 SMNVEV (reference sequence). With 3 bases clipped from V and 2 bases from J, the junction kept 3 bases outside the gene matches. The CDR3 sequence: CASSLGTSGAYEQYV. In nucleotides, the CDR3 is TGTGCCAGCAGTTTGGGGACTAGCGGAGCCTACGAGCAGTACGTC.

Only a few counts were recorded for this clone. V usage is TRBV7-3 and J usage is TRBJ2-5, with a tentative D call TRBD2 (7 bases). With 5 bases removed from V and 0 bases from J, the gap between germline ends came to 13 bases. CDR3 length equals 15 residues. Germline CDR1 and CDR2: SGHTA and FQGTGA. The CDR3 loop reads CASSLAGAYQETQYF. In nucleotides, the CDR3 is TGTGCCAGCAGCCTGGCGGGGGCGTACCAAGAGACCCAGTACTTC. The full variable domain, its missing parts supplied by reference TRBV7-3 and TRBJ2-5, is GAGVSQTPSNKVTEKGKYVELRCDPISGHTALYWYRQSLGQGPEFLIYFQGTGAADDSGLPNDRFFAVRPEGSVSTLKIQRTERGDSAVYLCASSLAGAYQETQYFGPGTRLLVL.

J is TRBJ1-3 and V is TRBV14; the D is unclear. Trimming stripped 2 bases from V and 0 bases from J, with 5 bases between. The CDR3 spans 14 residues. The V gene's germline CDR1 is SGHDN and CDR2 FVKESK. The CDR3 is CASSQRSSGNTIYF. In DNA form, the CDR3 reads TGTGCCAGCAGCCAACGGAGCTCTGGAAACACCATATATTTT.

Written as DNA, the CDR3 is TGTGCCAGCAGCAAAGTCGGTTTACGGGGGACAGGGTTAAAAGCCAGCGATCAGCCCCAGCATTTT. Translating it yields CASSKVGLRGTGLKASDQPQHF. The chain joins TRBV21-1 to TRBJ1-5; TRBD1 reflects the table's D call only, with no check against the DNA. TRBV21-1 is a pseudogene segment. The CDR3 extends over 22 amino acids.

The genes are TRBV5-8 and TRBJ2-7, with a tentative D call TRBD1 (5 bases). The CDR3 sequence is 14 residues long. CDR1 is SGHTS and CDR2 is YDEGEE in the germline V gene. Between the trimmed V and J ends, which lost 4 bases and 3 bases, there was a span of 14 bases. CDR3 in DNA: TGTGCCAGCAGCCCCGAAGCAGGGAACTACGAGCAGTACTTC. As protein: CASSPEAGNYEQYF. Complete variable domain (other parts from reference TRBV5-8 and TRBJ2-7): EAGVTQSPTHLIKTRGQQATLRCSPISGHTSVYWYQQALGLGLQFLLWYDEGEERNRGNFPPRFSGRQFPNYSSELNVNALELEDSALYLCASSPEAGNYEQYFGPGTRLTVT.

This clone was observed once. The genes are TRBV4-3 and TRBJ1-4, with 9 bases aligning to TRBD1. The V gene's germline CDR1 is LGHNA and CDR2 YSLEER. Losses at the gene ends were 0 bases for V and 7 bases for J; bases not matched to a gene: 3. The CDR3 contains 15 residues. CDR3 residues: CASSQETGGVEKLFF. CDR3 sequence (DNA): TGCGCCAGCAGCCAAGAGACAGGGGGGGTTGAAAAACTGTTTTTT.